This T cell receptor beta chain was documented in a study of OX40 agonist ivuxolimab in advanced cancers. Study in general: Patients with hepatocellular carcinoma, melanoma, renal cell or head and neck cancer made up the dose-escalation patients. Therapy given before enrollment (anti-PD-1, anti-PD-L1 or anti-CTLA-4) was allowed, and around 44% had some.

Study-level findings and limits: Dosing at 0.1 to 3.0 mg/kg was accompanied by clonal expansion of CD4+ and CD8+ blood T cells by week 6. Averaging showed that CD8+ T cells had more expanded clones than CD4+ did.

Sequenced by immunoSEQ multiplex PCR; TCRdb stores in-frame clones only, minus some. The repertoire consists of 40,000 to 55,000 clones, with over 70% occurring once and the leading ten covering over 9.5%. A few counts support this clone. What it binds is unknown. Trimming stripped 1 base from V and 2 bases from J, with 14 bases between. This CDR3 is 16 amino acids long. CDR1 is SGHRS and CDR2 is YFSETQ in the germline V gene. This sample comprised CD4+ or CD8+ T cells sorted from blood, obtained in a trial of the OX40 agonist ivuxolimab. The clonotype comes from an adult with an advanced solid tumor such as melanoma, head and neck, liver or kidney cancer. The chain carries TRBV5-1 and TRBJ2-3; the D gene could be TRBD1 or TRBD2 (5 bases each). CDR3 in DNA: TGCGCCAGCAGCTTGCGAGCGGACACGACCACAGATACGCAGTATTTT. This encodes CASSLRADTTTDTQYF.